Here is one T cell receptor (beta chain) with its context. The antigen is unknown. This entry is derived from a study of vaccination and CD4 T cells after COVID-19. Study context: The authors used overlapping spike peptides from SARS-CoV-2, HCoV-NL63, HCoV-OC43 and HCoV-229E to stimulate cells.

Germline CDR1 reads SGDLS; CDR2 reads YYNGEE. The J segment lost 2 bases and the V segment lost 7 bases, leaving 14 bases of the junction unmatched. The length of the CDR3 is 16 residues. The Oncomine TCR Beta short-read assay was applied to DNA of cultured CD4+ T cells. TCRdb ran MiXCR on the PCR reads and lists one entry per CDR3 protein. Among 17,000 or so distinct CDR3 sequences listed, approximately 22% were seen once. Indicated treatment: roughly 10-day PBMC culture with coronavirus spike peptide pools or control peptides (ViraFEST assay). Cell culture was performed with 1.5 million to 2 million PBMCs per well in the presence of approximately 9.4 IU/ml IL-2 and 10 ug/ml peptide pools.

The receptor was derived from a human donor with COVID-19. The chain uses TRBV9 and TRBJ1-2; 7 bases align to TRBD1. Sequencing was done on a sample of cultured CD4+ T cells from blood. CDR3 loop: CASGRGQAEGNYGYTF. DNA for the CDR3: TGTGCCAGCGGTCGTGGACAGGCCGAAGGGAACTATGGCTACACCTTC.